This T cell receptor beta chain was retrieved from a study of shared clonotypes between healthy human individuals. Clones were read by immunoSEQ multiplex PCR, and TCRdb kept only the in-frame ones, dropping some. The repertoire holds about 1,900,000 clones, with approximately 94% as singletons. As defined, naive CD8 cells were CD45RO-negative and positively selected for CCR7, with terminally differentiated effector memory CD45RA+ cells excluded. The specimen was naive CD8+ T cells sorted from blood. This TCR was recovered from a man younger than 35 in good health.

CDR3 coding DNA: TGTGCCAGCAGCCCACCTCTCGGGCAGGCCGTCGGGGAGCTGTTTTTT. Translated, it gives CASSPPLGQAVGELFF. This rearrangement joins TRBV9 to TRBJ2-2; D remains ambiguous. V dropped 4 bases and J dropped 7 bases, with 20 bases sitting between them. From germline, CDR1 is SGDLS and CDR2 YYNGEE. The CDR3 has 16 residues.